This entry concerns a single TCR beta chain. Its antigen is unidentified. PCR used 60 Vbeta primers and 13 Jbeta primers. TCRdb's copy holds only in-frame clones and misses some; the assay was immunoSEQ multiplex PCR. The sample holds some 190,000 clones, 65% to 85% seen once. The CDR3 has 14 residues. After removal of 9 bases from V and 2 bases from J, the junction contained 5 bases not matched to a gene. The germline V gene has CDR1 SGHNT and CDR2 YYREEE (reference sequence). These data belong to a study of cytomegalovirus exposure and HLA in healthy donors. General study points: Most of the TCR beta V segments (in an earlier analysis) were productive either about 87% or about 30% of the time. In vitro testing confirmed a few CMV-associated chains as specific for CMV antigens. Follow-up analysis later connected one missense variant in DCLRE1C with trimming of TCR beta V- and J-genes.

Donors showed nominal health when sampled, although they likely had unrecorded immune exposures. The gene calls are TRBV5-4 and TRBJ1-4; 9 nucleotides match TRBD1. The receptor was derived from a male donor in good health and CMV-seronegative. Specimen: PBMCs. This CDR3 is CATGQGNTNEKLFF. For the CDR3, the DNA is TGTGCCACAGGACAGGGGAACACTAATGAAAAACTGTTTTTT. Combining the CDR3 with reference TRBV5-4 and TRBJ1-4 gives the whole variable domain ETGVTQSPTHLIKTRGQQVTLRCSSQSGHNTVSWYQQALGQGPQFIFQYYREEENGRGNFPPRFSGLQFPNYSSELNVNALELDDSALYLCATGQGNTNEKLFFGSGTQLSVL.